This T cell receptor (beta chain) was identified during a study of T cells after yellow fever vaccination (dated by TCRdb to the late 2010s). Turning to the overall study: The SMART-Seq v4 Ultra Low Input RNA kit was used to prepare libraries from fractions with low cell numbers. To track T-cell clones before and after primary and booster YFV17D yellow fever vaccination, bulk TCR alpha and beta repertoires were sequenced longitudinally. Blood samples were taken at several timepoints before and after primary and secondary immunization, and bulk PBMC replicates and cell subsets were isolated. The cohort comprised two healthy male donors, one aged 18 to 29 and one aged 30 to 39 years. Study-wide findings and limitations: A small fraction of clonotypes appeared in both the CD4 and CD8 compartments, likely as a result of convergent recombination. The secondary T-cell response was found to be weaker but faster than the primary response, with a peak reached on day 5 rather than on day 15. Because only two donors were included in the study, the extent to which the findings can be generalized is limited. Because abundant contaminating clonotypes from the bulk population could be contained in FACS-sorted repertoires, computational filtering was required. Most clones expanded after primary vaccination (roughly 96% of CD4 and 88% of CD8) were re-detected after the booster, suggesting that broad memory maintenance occurred.

TCR cDNA was synthesized by 5'RACE template switching, which introduced a universal primer site and unique molecular identifiers. cDNA synthesis was primed from both the TCR alpha and TCR beta constant segments. Library amplification involved two PCR steps, and the second step added sample barcodes and sequencing adapters. Sequencing of libraries was performed on Illumina HiSeq 2500 (2x100 bp) or NovaSeq (2x150 bp). The authors' analysis ran thus. MIGEC handled demultiplexing of reads and collapsing into UMI consensus sequences, while MiXCR performed V(D)J alignment. Using edgeR on replicate PBMC samples, clonotypes were called vaccine-responding if FDR was below 0.01 and the log2 fold change was above 5 up to day 15. Each bulk clonotype received a CD4 or CD8 identity based on whether the sequenced CD4 or CD8 repertoire contained that clonotype at higher abundance. Starting from the raw public reads, TCRdb applied fastp trimming at Q25, assembled clones with MiXCR and retained in-frame beta chains. Each CDR3 protein gets just one entry, which takes the most common genes and DNA from the rows behind it. In this record, the V and J calls reflect TCRdb's handling and not the investigators' own analysis. The sample table lists under 400,000 distinct CDR3 sequences, approximately 10% of them with a count of one. 18% of the sample is in the top ten clones.

The label giving this sample's treatment or condition can be read as: live attenuated yellow fever vaccine strain. Two biological replicates of bulk PBMCs were collected at each blood-draw timepoint. PBMCs were isolated from peripheral blood using a standard Ficoll-Paque protocol. RNA was extracted with TriZol from bulk PBMCs, CD4 and CD8 fractions, and dextramer-positive and dextramer-negative fractions. With regard to this clonotype: Its antigen specificity is not known. No base-level quality is on record; no much larger clone is a single base apart.

V is reduced by 4 bases and J by 0 bases, leaving a spacing of 7 bases between them. CDR1 and CDR2 (SGHAT, FQNNGV) derive from the germline V gene. From the cysteine up to the phenylalanine, the CDR3 has a length of 14 residues. The entry retains the CDR3 DNA only, 42 bases that are in frame from base 1. This TCR was sampled from a man between 18 and 29 years old who received the YFV17D yellow fever vaccine. Here the chain combines TRBV11-2 and TRBJ1-3, with the D gene not clear enough to name. This sample comprised PBMCs, obtained on the day of the first yellow fever vaccination. The nucleotide sequence is TGTGCCAGCAGCTCCGGGAACTCTGGAAACACCATATATTTT. This codes for CASSSGNSGNTIYF.